The 27 T cell receptor beta chains below all came from one sample that was sequenced in a study of blood T cell repertoires in COVID-19. Repertoires were generated with immunoSEQ multiplex PCR, while TCRdb's copy carries only in-frame clones and drops some. The sample shows 200,000 to 300,000 clones, approximately 83% of them seen only once. The sequenced sample consisted of peripheral blood. All receptors derive from an elderly woman with acute or convalescent COVID-19.

In DNA form, the CDR3 reads TGTGCCAGCAGCGGGGACAGCTCCTATAATTCACCCCTCCACTTT. It translates to CASSGDSSYNSPLHF. The chain couples TRBV9 to TRBJ1-6; 7 bases map to TRBD1. CDR1 SGDLS and CDR2 YYNGEE come from the germline V gene. The CDR3 totals 15 residues. The V gene end was trimmed by 3 bases and the J gene end by 0 bases; junction bases not matched to a gene: 0. Full variable domain (outside the CDR3, taken from reference TRBV9 and TRBJ1-6): DSGVTQTPKHLITATGQRVTLRCSPRSGDLSVYWYQQSLDQGLQFLIQYYNGEERAKGNILERFSAQQFPDLHSELNLSSLELGDSALYFCASSGDSSYNSPLHFGNGTRLTVT.

The chain carries TRBV27 and TRBJ2-1; TRBD2 matches 10 bases. With 8 bases clipped from V and 7 bases from J, the junction kept 20 bases outside the gene matches. This CDR3 contains 18 residues. Germline V gene sequence: CDR1 MNHEY, CDR2 SMNVEV (reference sequence). CDR3 in DNA: TGTGCCAGCCGCCCCGGGGCTAGCGGGGGCCTCCCGGGGAATGAGCAGTTCTTC. This sequence encodes CASRPGASGGLPGNEQFF.

A few counts support this clone. The J gene is TRBJ2-7, the V gene TRBV28; 8 bases line up with TRBD1. The germline gives CDR1 MDHEN, CDR2 SYDVKM. The length of the CDR3 is 16 residues. V was clipped by 8 bases and J by 6 bases; unmatched bases: 18. The CDR3 protein is CASRLKGLDRAREQYF. For the CDR3, the DNA is TGTGCCAGCCGCCTTAAGGGGCTGGACAGGGCCCGCGAGCAGTACTTC. The full variable domain, in which reference TRBV28 and TRBJ2-7 provide the parts outside the CDR3, is DVKVTQSSRYLVKRTGEKVFLECVQDMDHENMFWYRQDPGLGLRLIYFSYDVKMKEKGDIPEGYSVSREKKERFSLILESASTNQTSMYLCASRLKGLDRAREQYFGPGTRLTVT.

The chain links TRBV28 to TRBJ1-4; D may be TRBD1 (6 bases). Looked up from germline, CDR1 is MDHEN and CDR2 is SYDVKM. V shed 4 bases and J shed 6 bases, with 15 bases lying between them. The CDR3 is made up of 15 amino acids. The CDR3 coding sequence is TGTGCCAGCAGTTCCCCGACAGGAGAGCATGAAAAACTGTTTTTT. Translating it yields CASSSPTGEHEKLFF.

The rearrangement links TRBV12-3 or TRBV12-4 to TRBJ2-7, with D possibly being TRBD1 (6 bases). There are 12 residues in the CDR3. Trimming removed 2 bases from V and 7 bases from J, with 9 bases in between. The chain's CDR3 is CASSLWGREQYF. The DNA of the CDR3 is TGTGCCAGCAGTTTATGGGGGCGAGAGCAGTACTTC.

The V gene is TRBV24-1, the J gene TRBJ1-1, with TRBD1 as a possible D gene (5 bases). With 5 bases removed from V and 6 bases from J, the gap between germline ends came to 9 bases. The CDR3 is made up of 12 amino acids. Looked up from germline, CDR1 is KGHDR and CDR2 is SFDVKD. The CDR3 bases are TGTGCCACCAGTGTTCGGGGGTCTGAAGCTTTCTTT. Amino acids: CATSVRGSEAFF.

In DNA, the CDR3 is TGTGCCAGCAGCCAGCGAGCGGGGATAGGCACAGATACGCAGTATTTT. Translation gives CASSQRAGIGTDTQYF. The chain employs TRBV4-2 and TRBJ2-3, with 7 bases lining up with TRBD2. Germline lookup yields CDR1 LGHNA and CDR2 YNFKEQ. With 3 bases clipped from V and 1 base from J, the junction kept 7 bases outside the gene matches. The CDR3 totals 16 residues.

The CDR3 sequence is CASSFQEGITNEKLFF. For the CDR3, the DNA is TGTGCCAGCAGTTTCCAGGAGGGTATAACTAATGAAAAACTGTTTTTT. The rearrangement uses TRBV6-6 and TRBJ1-4; D is undetermined. CDR1 and CDR2 from the germline V gene are MNHNY and SVGAGI (reference sequence). This CDR3 spans 16 amino acids. V gave up 4 bases and J gave up 1 base, with 13 bases separating them.

V is TRBV18 and J is TRBJ2-2; TRBD2 matches 8 bases. V shed 3 bases and J 4 bases; nucleotides not matched to a gene: 4. The CDR3 contains 15 residues. Germline assignment: CDR1 KGHSH and CDR2 LQKENI. CDR3 DNA sequence: TGTGCCAGCTCACCCGGACTAGCCTCCACCGGGGAGCTGTTTTTT. Protein product: CASSPGLASTGELFF.

The chain carries TRBV5-1 and TRBJ1-4; tentatively, D is TRBD1 (5 bases). This CDR3 comprises 13 residues. The V gene's germline CDR1 is SGHRS and CDR2 YFSETQ. Trimming took 0 bases from V and 7 from J, leaving 7 bases between them. The CDR3 DNA sequence: TGCGCCAGCAGCTTGGGGACAACTGAAAAACTGTTTTTT. Encoded protein: CASSLGTTEKLFF.

The count of this clone is one. This rearrangement joins TRBV15 to TRBJ1-3, with TRBD1 identical over 10 bases. The CDR3 totals 17 residues. Looked up from germline, CDR1 is LNHNV and CDR2 is YYDKDF (reference sequence). V gave up 3 bases and J gave up 3 bases; unmatched junction bases: 8. CDR3 DNA sequence: TGTGCCACCAGCAGGGGATTTGGGACAGGGGATGGAAACACCATATATTTT. Protein product: CATSRGFGTGDGNTIYF.

This CDR3 is CAIKGPSGSSGANVLTF. The CDR3 nucleotides read TGTGCCATCAAGGGGCCTAGCGGGAGCTCTGGGGCCAACGTCCTGACTTTC. The chain combines TRBV10-3 with TRBJ2-6; TRBD2 matches 10 bases. J gave up 0 bases and V 7 bases, and 6 bases lay outside the gene matches. The CDR3 spans 17 residues. The V gene's germline CDR1 is ENHRY and CDR2 SYGVKD.

This chain joins TRBV2 and TRBJ1-2, with 7 bases aligning to TRBD1. This CDR3 spans 15 amino acids. V lost 6 bases to trimming and J lost 0 bases; unmatched junction nucleotides: 7. The germline gives CDR1 SNHLY, CDR2 FYNNEI. The CDR3 sequence is CASRSGTVPNYGYTF. For the CDR3, the DNA is TGTGCCAGCAGGTCCGGGACAGTTCCTAACTATGGCTACACCTTC.

This chain joins TRBV5-1 and TRBJ2-7, with 15 bases identical to TRBD2. The CDR3 sequence is 17 residues long. Germline trimming cut 4 bases from V and 3 bases from J; bases unmatched to any gene: 8. Germline CDR1 and CDR2: SGHRS and YFSETQ. The CDR3 DNA reads TGCGCCAGCAGCCCCGGACTAGCGGGGGGGCCTGTCTACGAGCAGTACTTC. Its protein is CASSPGLAGGPVYEQYF.

The V gene is TRBV28, the J gene TRBJ2-2, with a tentative D call TRBD2 (5 bases). With 6 bases removed from V and 9 bases from J, the gap between germline ends came to 20 bases. Germline CDR1 reads MDHEN; CDR2 reads SYDVKM. The CDR3 is made up of 15 amino acids. Here the CDR3 DNA reads TGTGCCAGCAGCCGAGGGAGTGGCGGCGCGCGGGAGCTGTTTTTT. Amino acids: CASSRGSGGARELFF.

V and J are TRBV11-2 and TRBJ1-1; 7 bases are a match to TRBD1. This CDR3 comprises 14 residues. V gave up 2 bases and J gave up 4 bases; unmatched junction bases: 4. Germline V gene lookup returns CDR1 SGHAT and CDR2 FQNNGV. Here the CDR3 reads CASSLKAGGTEAFF. As DNA, the CDR3 is TGTGCCAGCAGCTTAAAGGCAGGGGGCACTGAAGCTTTCTTT. The full variable domain, with the rest looked up from reference TRBV11-2 and TRBJ1-1, is EAGVAQSPRYKIIEKRQSVAFWCNPISGHATLYWYQQILGQGPKLLIQFQNNGVVDDSQLPKDRFSAERLKGVDSTLKIQPAKLEDSAVYLCASSLKAGGTEAFFGQGTRLTVV.

The chain uses TRBV5-1 and TRBJ1-2; 9 bases are shared with TRBD1. V gave up 2 bases and J gave up 7 bases; unmatched junction bases: 9. This CDR3 region has 15 residues. Germline-derived CDR1 and CDR2 are SGHRS and YFSETQ. The CDR3 protein is CASSLSQGAQGGYTF. Here the CDR3 DNA reads TGCGCCAGCAGCTTATCACAGGGGGCGCAGGGTGGCTACACCTTC.

V and J are TRBV28 and TRBJ1-2, with 11 nucleotides matching TRBD1. There are 17 residues in the CDR3. The V gene end was trimmed by 6 bases and the J gene end by 5 bases; junction bases not matched to a gene: 14. Germline V lookup: CDR1 MDHEN, CDR2 SYDVKM. CDR3 nucleotides: TGTGCCAGCAGCCACCAGAAAAGGGACAGGGGGGGGTATGGCTACACCTTC. Protein sequence: CASSHQKRDRGGYGYTF.

The chain links TRBV28 to TRBJ2-3; 8 bases are shared with TRBD2. Losses at the gene ends were 2 bases for V and 2 bases for J; bases not matched to a gene: 12. The CDR3 extends over 18 amino acids. Germline V lookup: CDR1 MDHEN, CDR2 SYDVKM. CDR3 amino acids: CASSLRTPRGGDTDTQYF. For the CDR3, the DNA is TGTGCCAGCAGTTTACGAACCCCTCGGGGGGGCGACACAGATACGCAGTATTTT.

V usage is TRBV6-6 and J usage is TRBJ1-4, with TRBD1 identical over 9 bases. The J segment lost 7 bases and the V segment lost 7 bases, leaving 7 bases of the junction unmatched. Germline CDR1 and CDR2: MNHNY and SVGAGI (reference sequence). The CDR3 is made up of 14 amino acids. CDR3 sequence (DNA): TGTGCCAGCAACCGGGACAGGGAGGGTGAAAAACTGTTTTTT. This translates into CASNRDREGEKLFF.

CDR3 sequence reads: CAWSEFDRRFSGNTIYF. The DNA for the CDR3 is TGTGCCTGGAGTGAGTTCGACAGGCGTTTCTCTGGAAACACCATATATTTT. V and J are TRBV30 and TRBJ1-3; tentatively, D is TRBD1 (6 bases). Germline CDR1 reads GTSNPN; CDR2 reads SVGIG (reference sequence). V was clipped by 1 base and J by 0 bases, with 16 bases between them. This CDR3 has 17 amino acids.

The chain has TRBV30 and TRBJ1-1; D ambiguous. Germline assignment: CDR1 GTSNPN and CDR2 SVGIG (reference sequence). V was trimmed by 3 bases and J by 3 bases, leaving 14 bases between them. The length of the CDR3 is 14 residues. For the CDR3, the DNA is TGTGCCTGGAGAAACAAGCAGGAAGACACTGAAGCTTTCTTT. Protein: CAWRNKQEDTEAFF. The full variable domain, with the rest looked up from reference TRBV30 and TRBJ1-1, is SQTIHQWPATLVQPVGSPLSLECTVEGTSNPNLYWYRQAAGRGLQLLFYSVGIGQISSEVPQNLSASRPQDRQFILSSKKLLLSDSGFYLCAWRNKQEDTEAFFGQGTRLTVV.

V usage is TRBV5-1 and J usage is TRBJ1-3, with TRBD1 matching over 8 bases. CDR1 and CDR2 (germline): SGHRS, YFSETQ. The V gene end was trimmed by 0 bases and the J gene end by 4 bases; junction bases not matched to a gene: 3. This CDR3 comprises 15 residues. This CDR3 is CASSLDGTGGNTIYF. In DNA form, the CDR3 reads TGCGCCAGCAGCTTGGATGGGACAGGAGGAAACACCATATATTTT.

The chain recombines TRBV6-5 with TRBJ2-2; D is possibly TRBD1 (5 bases). Germline values: CDR1 MNHEY, CDR2 SVGAGI. The CDR3 contains 15 residues. The V end was cut by 0 bases, the J end by 0 bases, with 5 bases between. The CDR3, as DNA: TGTGCCAGCAGTTACTCGACAGCGAACACCGGGGAGCTGTTTTTT. Protein product: CASSYSTANTGELFF.

CDR3 DNA: TGCGCCAGCAGCCAAGACCAGCGGTGGCTAGCGGGGGGAAATGAGCAGTTCTTC. Protein: CASSQDQRWLAGGNEQFF. The chain employs TRBV4-1 and TRBJ2-1, with TRBD2 matching 11 bases. CDR1 and CDR2 (germline): MGHRA, YSYEKL. Trimming cost V 0 bases and J 7 bases; bases outside gene matches: 11. The CDR3 spans 18 residues.

This clone appeared a few times. The sample has other DNA sequences that encode this CDR3 too. The chain carries TRBV12-3 or TRBV12-4 and TRBJ1-1; 7 positions match TRBD1. Germline trimming cut 2 bases from V and 8 bases from J; bases unmatched to any gene: 5. The CDR3 totals 13 residues. The CDR3 DNA sequence: TGTGCCAGCAGTTTAAAACAGGGGAGCGAAGCTTTCTTT. As protein: CASSLKQGSEAFF.

The chain recombines TRBV5-1 with TRBJ1-3; weak D call: TRBD1 (6 bases). Trimming removed 3 bases from V and 4 bases from J, with 14 bases in between. Per the germline V gene, CDR1 is SGHRS and CDR2 is YFSETQ. The CDR3 is 15 residues long. CDR3 region: CASSSGGGEGNTIYF. CDR3 DNA: TGCGCCAGCAGCTCTGGGGGGGGCGAAGGAAACACCATATATTTT.